Below are 6 T cell receptor beta chains sequenced from a single sample in a study of immune characterization of retroperitoneal liposarcoma. TCRdb re-derived calls from the PCR reads in MiXCR, one entry per CDR3 protein. The table includes more than 10,000 distinct CDR3 sequences, around 50% detected once. Sequenced input: tumor tissue. These receptor sequences come from a female donor with retroperitoneal liposarcoma.

Concerning this clonotype itself: This may be a read error, as it is one base from a much larger clone. The chain combines TRBV25-1 with TRBJ2-5; D unclear. The better agreement between TRBJ2-1 and the DNA end casts doubt on the J call. The CDR3 is made up of 12 amino acids. Germline loops: CDR1 MGHDK, CDR2 SYGVNS. The CDR3 coding sequence is TGTGCCAGCAGTGAAGGTCGGCTTGCGCAGTTCTTC. Translating gives CASSEGRLAQFF.

The chain has TRBV12-5 and TRBJ2-1, with D possibly being TRBD2 (6 bases). The CDR3 loop spans 15 amino acids. Germline CDR1 LGHNT, CDR2 FRNRAP. V lost 9 bases and J lost 8, with 23 bases in between. The CDR3 region is CASLSRERSLDEQFF. As DNA, the CDR3 is TGTGCTAGCCTCTCCCGGGAGCGGTCCCTCGATGAGCAGTTCTTC.

This chain connects TRBV7-8 to TRBJ2-3; no definite D call. This CDR3 is built from 13 residues. V was trimmed by 5 bases and J by 6 bases, leaving 12 bases between them. Per the germline V gene, CDR1 is SGHVS and CDR2 is FQNEAQ. CDR3 DNA sequence: TGTGCCAGCAGCCAATCCGATGCCGATACGCAGTATTTT. This encodes CASSQSDADTQYF.

This chain joins TRBV6-8 and TRBJ2-2; no definite D call. The V gene lost 6 bases and the J gene lost 6 bases, with 14 bases spanning the gap. The CDR3 has 14 residues. Per the germline V gene, CDR1 is MNHGY and CDR2 is SAAAGT. CDR3 nucleotide sequence: TGTGCCAGCAGCCGTTCTAGTATGGCCGGGGAGCTGTTTTTT. It is translated as CASSRSSMAGELFF.

This sequence joins TRBV6-8 and TRBJ2-4, with a tentative D call TRBD2 (5 bases). Germline V gene lookup returns CDR1 MNHGY and CDR2 SAAAGT. V lost 7 bases and J 5 bases, leaving 12 bases between the germline ends. The CDR3 has 13 amino acids. As DNA, the CDR3 is TGTGCCAGCACCCGAGCGGCAGAAAACATTCAGTACTTC. It codes for CASTRAAENIQYF.

The sample holds a few counts of this clonotype. The V call is TRBV27, the J call TRBJ2-1; D possibly corresponds to TRBD2 (6 bases). The end of the DNA aligns better with TRBJ2-5, so the J call may be wrong. The CDR3 contains 15 residues. Per the germline V gene, CDR1 is MNHEY and CDR2 is SMNVEV (reference sequence). CDR3: CASSLSAGSLETQYF. The DNA for the CDR3 is TGTGCCAGCAGTTTATCTGCCGGGAGCTTGGAGACCCAGTACTTC.